The present entry profiles one TCR beta chain with its context. Some clones are missing from TCRdb's copy, which holds only in-frame ones; the method was immunoSEQ multiplex PCR. The data contain about 140,000 clones, 91% of them singletons. CDR3 length equals 14 residues. J gave up 3 bases and V 5 bases, and 5 bases lay outside the gene matches. From germline, CDR1 is SEHNR and CDR2 FQNEAQ (reference sequence). The data belong to a study of control samples from healthy donors and cancer patients. Sequencing input: blood. V gene TRBV7-9 combines with J gene TRBJ2-3; 7 bases match TRBD1. This receptor was taken from a man younger than 35 in good health. CDR3 in DNA: TGTGCCAGCAGCACAATGACAGGGACAGATACGCAGTATTTT. As protein: CASSTMTGTDTQYF.